The clone carrying this T cell receptor beta chain was counted a few times. V gave up 6 bases and J gave up 0 bases; unmatched junction bases: 4. The CDR3 has 15 residues. Germline assignment: CDR1 SNHLY and CDR2 FYNNEI. This sample was taken from a study of cytomegalovirus exposure and HLA in healthy donors. A multiplex PCR was run with 60 Vbeta primers and 13 Jbeta primers. The method was immunoSEQ multiplex PCR; TCRdb's version includes in-frame clones alone and lacks a portion of them. The table has under 200,000 clones, roughly 84% seen once. The sample comprised PBMCs. This chain connects TRBV2 to TRBJ1-5; 8 nucleotides match TRBD1. This receptor was identified in a boy aged 2-9 years in good health and CMV-seronegative. CDR3 bases: TGTGCCAGCAGCAGGGGGCCTTATAGCAATCAGCCCCAGCATTTT. Its protein product is CASSRGPYSNQPQHF.